A selection of T cell receptor beta chains follows, all from one sample in a study of T cell changes during pregnancy in multiple sclerosis. Using immunoSEQ multiplex PCR, the repertoire was profiled, and TCRdb retains in-frame clones only, with some absent. The repertoire consists of 65,000 to 90,000 clones, with about 90% occurring once and the leading ten covering approximately 3.3%. This material consisted of PBMCs, taken in the first trimester of pregnancy. These receptors were obtained from a female donor in good health, serving as a control in a pregnancy study. Some clones in this sample may be carry-over from other donors' samples. Each CDR3 is given without its conserved first and last residue. The order of the fields is V gene, J gene, CDR3 protein.

v_gene: TRBV6-6
j_gene: TRBJ1-1
CDR3aa: ASSPAGGRNTEAF

v_gene: TRBV7-3
j_gene: TRBJ2-1
CDR3aa: ASSPRDRGPNEQF

v_gene: TRBV15
j_gene: TRBJ1-3
CDR3aa: ATSSGQLSGNTIY

v_gene: TRBV6-4
j_gene: TRBJ2-5
CDR3aa: ASSEVWAPAGTQY

v_gene: TRBV30
j_gene: TRBJ2-1
CDR3aa: AWSVTSSEQF

v_gene: TRBV6-5
j_gene: TRBJ1-2
CDR3aa: ASSYPGQGHYGYT

v_gene: TRBV27
j_gene: TRBJ1-2
CDR3aa: ASSLGTGGNYGYT

v_gene: TRBV29-1
j_gene: TRBJ2-7
CDR3aa: SAGAIGQGQPYEQY

v_gene: TRBV6-1
j_gene: TRBJ1-5
CDR3aa: ASSEVFEVPVNQPQH

v_gene: TRBV29-1
j_gene: TRBJ1-5
CDR3aa: SVARQGAGQPQH

v_gene: TRBV6-4
j_gene: TRBJ2-3
CDR3aa: ASSPRTSGTDTQY

v_gene: TRBV28
j_gene: TRBJ2-1
CDR3aa: ASSLYGLAGGYEQF

v_gene: TRBV30
j_gene: TRBJ1-5
CDR3aa: AWNTLNQPQH

v_gene: TRBV15
j_gene: TRBJ1-5
CDR3aa: ATSTDRGNQPQH

v_gene: TRBV11-3
j_gene: TRBJ2-1
CDR3aa: ASSLDLTYNEQF

v_gene: TRBV10-3
j_gene: TRBJ1-3
CDR3aa: AISETGSQSTIY

v_gene: TRBV6-5
j_gene: TRBJ1-2
CDR3aa: ASSYSGVNYGYT

v_gene: TRBV28
j_gene: TRBJ2-3
CDR3aa: ASSDSATDTQY

v_gene: TRBV2
j_gene: TRBJ1-5
CDR3aa: ASRPGPNQPQH

v_gene: TRBV10-3
j_gene: TRBJ1-6
CDR3aa: AITEGTGGSPLH

v_gene: TRBV19
j_gene: TRBJ1-1
CDR3aa: ASSTSDRGDTEAF

v_gene: TRBV18
j_gene: TRBJ2-4
CDR3aa: ASSPPQGLAKNIQY

v_gene: TRBV13
j_gene: TRBJ2-5
CDR3aa: ASSSTSGDYQETQY

v_gene: TRBV11-2
j_gene: TRBJ2-1
CDR3aa: ASSLDPRSSNEQF

v_gene: TRBV7-3
j_gene: TRBJ2-7
CDR3aa: ASSLHSESYEQY

v_gene: TRBV30
j_gene: TRBJ2-7
CDR3aa: AWNGGTGVEQY

v_gene: TRBV6-5
j_gene: TRBJ2-1
CDR3aa: ASSLLAGVYNEQF

v_gene: TRBV15
j_gene: TRBJ2-1
CDR3aa: ATSLRLAGVNNEQF

v_gene: TRBV29-1
j_gene: TRBJ2-6
CDR3aa: SVKNRAGANVLT

v_gene: TRBV6-5
j_gene: TRBJ1-4
CDR3aa: ASKEQGMNEKLF

v_gene: TRBV19
j_gene: -
CDR3aa: ASSTGGYEQY

v_gene: TRBV6-1
j_gene: TRBJ1-2
CDR3aa: ASSGSRVGYT

v_gene: TRBV29-1
j_gene: TRBJ2-7
CDR3aa: SAAATGRSEEQY

v_gene: TRBV5-6
j_gene: TRBJ2-7
CDR3aa: ASSTFSGDFTYEQY

v_gene: TRBV28
j_gene: TRBJ2-3
CDR3aa: ASSPTTDTQY

v_gene: TRBV28
j_gene: TRBJ2-7
CDR3aa: ASSIGQSYEQY

v_gene: TRBV9
j_gene: TRBJ2-2
CDR3aa: ASSVGRATSGYTGELF

v_gene: TRBV7-2
j_gene: TRBJ2-7
CDR3aa: ASSLVRAGGTLDEQY

v_gene: TRBV13
j_gene: TRBJ1-4
CDR3aa: ASSLGQGRGEKLF

v_gene: TRBV9
j_gene: TRBJ2-7
CDR3aa: ASSPQTDSYEQY

v_gene: TRBV7-9
j_gene: TRBJ1-1
CDR3aa: ASSPRGRGLMNTEAF

v_gene: TRBV7-9
j_gene: TRBJ1-1
CDR3aa: ASSLAGGNTEAF

v_gene: TRBV9
j_gene: TRBJ2-5
CDR3aa: ASSVSGVQETQY

v_gene: TRBV5-1
j_gene: TRBJ2-1
CDR3aa: ASSLGTVHNEQF

v_gene: TRBV6-1
j_gene: TRBJ1-2
CDR3aa: ASSGGTGSDGYT

v_gene: TRBV9
j_gene: TRBJ1-2
CDR3aa: ASSVEETAGYT

v_gene: TRBV29-1
j_gene: TRBJ1-1
CDR3aa: SAWTAMNTEAF

v_gene: TRBV4-1
j_gene: TRBJ1-6
CDR3aa: ASSQGPGTGASPLH

v_gene: TRBV7-9
j_gene: TRBJ1-4
CDR3aa: ASIQAAGEKLF